Each of the 27 T cell receptor beta chains below was sequenced from the same sample in a study of cytomegalovirus exposure and HLA in healthy donors. The PCR made use of 60 Vbeta and 13 Jbeta primers. Repertoires were generated with immunoSEQ multiplex PCR, while TCRdb's copy carries only in-frame clones and drops some. The sample yields 100,000 or so clones, more than 75% seen once. Sequenced sample: PBMCs. All receptors derive from a woman aged 45-60 years in good health and CMV-seropositive.

The table lists this clone with a few counts. The chain carries TRBV5-1 and TRBJ1-2; no clear D. The CDR3 length is 16 residues. The germline V gene encodes CDR1 SGHRS and CDR2 YFSETQ. V gave up 4 bases and J gave up 0 bases, with 16 bases separating them. In DNA, the CDR3 is TGCGCCAGCAGCACAAGAGGAGGACCTACTAACTATGGCTACACCTTC. Translation gives CASSTRGGPTNYGYTF.

The sample holds one count of this clone. Other DNA sequences in this sample translate to the same CDR3. V and J are TRBV7-3 and TRBJ2-1, with 12 bases lining up with TRBD2. V lost 2 bases and J lost 7; bases outside the gene matches: 3. From germline, CDR1 is SGHTA and CDR2 FQGTGA. The CDR3 covers 15 residues. The chain's CDR3 is CASSLLAGGPNEQFF. CDR3 bases: TGTGCCAGCAGCTTACTAGCGGGGGGGCCAAATGAGCAGTTCTTC.

The J gene is TRBJ2-7, the V gene TRBV9; TRBD1 matches at 9 bases. V shed 3 bases, J shed 7 bases, and the junction held 11 bases outside the gene matches. The CDR3 loop spans 15 amino acids. CDR1 SGDLS and CDR2 YYNGEE come from the germline V gene. The CDR3 nucleotides are TGTGCCAGCAGCGGAGACCCGACAGGGGGGAAGGAGCAGTACTTC. Translating gives CASSGDPTGGKEQYF.

The rearrangement uses TRBV29-1 and TRBJ2-5; 9 bases map to TRBD1. Germline values: CDR1 SQVTM, CDR2 ANQGSEA. This CDR3 comprises 12 residues. V gave up 6 bases and J gave up 5 bases; unmatched junction bases: 4. CDR3 bases: TGCAGCGTAAACAGGGGGCTGGAGACCCAGTACTTC. As protein: CSVNRGLETQYF.

The genes are TRBV5-4 and TRBJ2-2, with TRBD1 identical over 9 bases. Losses at the gene ends were 3 bases for V and 5 bases for J; bases not matched to a gene: 5. CDR1 and CDR2 (germline): SGHNT, YYREEE (reference sequence). This CDR3 region has 15 residues. The CDR3 loop is CASSSGTGSTGELFF. CDR3 DNA sequence: TGTGCCAGCAGCTCCGGGACAGGGAGTACCGGGGAGCTGTTTTTT. Together with reference TRBV5-4 and TRBJ2-2, the CDR3 gives the full variable domain: ETGVTQSPTHLIKTRGQQVTLRCSSQSGHNTVSWYQQALGQGPQFIFQYYREEENGRGNFPPRFSGLQFPNYSSELNVNALELDDSALYLCASSSGTGSTGELFFGEGSRLTVL.

The gene calls are TRBV5-4 and TRBJ2-1; TRBD1 agrees at 8 bases. Germline V gene sequence: CDR1 SGHNT, CDR2 YYREEE (reference sequence). V lost 0 bases and J lost 1; bases outside the gene matches: 6. The CDR3 spans 17 residues. CDR3 DNA: TGTGCCAGCAGCTTGGCTGGCCAGGGGGCATCCTACAATGAGCAGTTCTTC. As protein: CASSLAGQGASYNEQFF.

There are a few counts of this clone. The chain has TRBV5-6 and TRBJ1-6; TRBD1 agrees at 8 bases. CDR3 size: 15 residues. Germline CDR1 is SGHDT and CDR2 is YYEEEE. J was trimmed by 8 bases and V by 5 bases; bases with no gene match: 9. The CDR3 spells CASRGTGLFDSPLHF. The CDR3 region has the DNA TGTGCCAGCAGGGGGACAGGCCTCTTCGATTCACCCCTCCACTTT.

The V gene is TRBV7-8, the J gene TRBJ2-5; 8 bases map to TRBD1. TRBJ2-7 matches the DNA end more closely, so the J call is doubtful. CDR1 and CDR2 (germline): SGHVS, FQNEAQ. The CDR3 totals 16 residues. The CDR3 reads CASSHALFGQGSEQYF. CDR3 DNA sequence: TGTGCCAGCAGCCACGCCCTCTTCGGACAGGGAAGCGAGCAGTACTTC.

This chain uses TRBV4-1 with TRBJ1-2, with D perhaps matching TRBD1 (6 bases). Trimming pared 0 bases from V and 5 bases from J, leaving 16 bases between. There are 16 residues in the CDR3. Germline V gene lookup returns CDR1 MGHRA and CDR2 YSYEKL. The DNA of the CDR3 is TGCGCCAGCAGCCAAGATAGCCCAGGGGCGATATATGGCTACACCTTC. This codes for CASSQDSPGAIYGYTF.

The CDR3 coding sequence is TGTGCCAGCAGCCCACTAGGACAGTCGAACACTGAAGCTTTCTTT. Its translation is CASSPLGQSNTEAFF. J is TRBJ1-1 and V is TRBV5-6; D is perhaps TRBD1 (6 bases). The CDR3 covers 15 residues. The germline V gene encodes CDR1 SGHDT and CDR2 YYEEEE. The ends were cut back, 4 bases at V and 1 base at J, with 14 bases in the middle.

The chain carries TRBV7-9 and TRBJ2-7; possible D gene TRBD2, 6 bases. Germline loops: CDR1 SEHNR, CDR2 FQNEAQ (reference sequence). V lost 4 bases, J lost 3 bases, and 13 bases lay in between. The CDR3 contains 14 residues. The CDR3 DNA follows: TGTGCCAGCAGCTCACCGGGACTGGGCTACGAGCAGTACTTC. This codes for CASSSPGLGYEQYF.

V usage is TRBV5-1 and J usage is TRBJ1-1; D is perhaps TRBD1 (6 bases). This CDR3 is built from 14 residues. CDR1 and CDR2 (germline): SGHRS, YFSETQ. Trimming removed 4 bases from V and 4 bases from J, with 14 bases in between. CDR3 in DNA: TGCGCCAGCAGCCCCGTGGGGGCAAGCACTGAAGCTTTCTTT. This translates into CASSPVGASTEAFF.

As concerns this clone: An end of the junction does not agree with germline; a read error may underlie this. The rearrangement joins TRBV7-9 to TRBJ1-4; 7 nucleotides line up with TRBD1. This CDR3 spans 17 amino acids. Per the germline V gene, CDR1 is SEHNR and CDR2 is FQNEAQ (reference sequence). CDR3 loop: CSSSFIRADRDDEKLFF. In DNA form, the CDR3 reads TGTTCCAGCAGCTTTATCCGGGCCGACAGGGATGATGAAAAACTGTTTTTT.

As for this clone: Mismatch with germline at one junction end may stem from a read error. This CDR3 reads CSSSPGLAGGSVGEQYF. In DNA form, the CDR3 reads TGTTCCAGCAGCCCGGGACTAGCGGGAGGGTCCGTCGGCGAGCAGTACTTC. This chain uses TRBV7-9 with TRBJ2-7; 16 positions agree with TRBD2. This CDR3 has 17 residues. CDR1 and CDR2 (germline): SEHNR, FQNEAQ (reference sequence).

The gene calls are TRBV5-1 and TRBJ2-7, with 8 bases identical to TRBD1. CDR1 SGHRS and CDR2 YFSETQ come from the germline V gene. This CDR3 comprises 13 residues. The V and J ends lost 5 bases and 2 bases, in that order; junction bases with no gene match: 3. The chain's CDR3 is CASRQGAAYEQYF. The CDR3 DNA sequence: TGCGCCAGCAGGCAGGGGGCTGCCTACGAGCAGTACTTC.

The chain uses TRBV7-6 and TRBJ2-1, with 7 bases that match TRBD2. Germline V gives CDR1 SGHVS, CDR2 FNYEAQ. The ends lost 5 bases at V and 0 bases at J; junction bases unmatched: 13. The CDR3 has 18 residues. The CDR3 here is CASSPRGGGTSSYNEQFF. CDR3 bases: TGTGCCAGCAGCCCCCGCGGGGGAGGGACCAGCTCCTACAATGAGCAGTTCTTC.

The genes are TRBV7-6 and TRBJ2-5, with D hard to call. Per the germline V gene, CDR1 is SGHVS and CDR2 is FNYEAQ. The CDR3 loop spans 15 amino acids. Trimming removed 1 base at V and 1 base at J, with 10 bases between. The CDR3 region is CASSLVYVSQETQYF. In DNA, the CDR3 is TGTGCCAGCAGCTTAGTTTATGTCAGCCAAGAGACCCAGTACTTC.

This clone was seen more than once but under ten times. This chain uses TRBV5-1 with TRBJ2-1, with 7 bases identical to TRBD2. CDR1 is SGHRS, CDR2 YFSETQ, per germline. This CDR3 has 14 residues. After removal of 5 bases from V and 8 bases from J, the junction contained 10 bases not matched to a gene. The CDR3 nucleotides are TGCGCCAGCAGGTTCCAGACCGCGGGGGATGAGCAGTTCTTC. Residues: CASRFQTAGDEQFF.

CDR3 in DNA: TGTGCCAGCAGCCCCCGCCGGCTAGCGGGATCCAATGAGCAGTTCTTC. Its translation: CASSPRRLAGSNEQFF. The V and J genes are TRBV7-8 and TRBJ2-1, with TRBD2 matching over 9 bases. This CDR3 contains 16 residues. Germline CDR1 SGHVS, CDR2 FQNEAQ. The V and J ends lost 5 bases and 6 bases, in that order; junction bases with no gene match: 11.

J is TRBJ2-1 and V is TRBV12-5; 11 nucleotides line up with TRBD1. The germline CDR1 and CDR2 sequences are LGHNT and FRNRAP. J gave up 4 bases and V 7 bases, and 6 bases lay outside the gene matches. CDR3 size: 15 residues. CDR3 bases: TGTGCTAGTGAAGGACAGGGGGCGATGTACAATGAGCAGTTCTTC. This gives the protein CASEGQGAMYNEQFF.

The V and J genes are TRBV10-3 and TRBJ2-7; D remains unclear. This CDR3 has 14 amino acids. Germline V gene lookup returns CDR1 ENHRY and CDR2 SYGVKD. V lost 6 bases, J lost 2 bases, and 14 bases lay in between. As DNA, the CDR3 is TGTGCCATCAGCCCGGGTCTCGATACCTACGAGCAGTACTTC. Protein sequence: CAISPGLDTYEQYF.

This clone was counted between two and nine times. The CDR3 bases are TGTGCCAGTATCGAACGGGACAGGGGGACGGATGGCTACACCTTC. This codes for CASIERDRGTDGYTF. The chain is built from TRBV19 and TRBJ1-2; 11 positions match TRBD1. This CDR3 region has 15 residues. V lost 7 bases, J lost 6 bases, and 10 bases stayed unmatched. Looked up from germline, CDR1 is LNHDA and CDR2 is SQIVND (reference sequence).

The chain carries TRBV6-5 and TRBJ2-1; 12 bases fit TRBD2. Looked up from germline, CDR1 is MNHEY and CDR2 is SVGAGI. The CDR3 consists of 15 residues. The V segment lost 5 bases and the J segment 10 bases; nucleotides outside the gene matches: 9. CDR3 protein: CASSPLAGGPGEQFF. CDR3 DNA sequence: TGTGCCAGCAGTCCTCTAGCGGGAGGGCCCGGGGAGCAGTTCTTC.

V usage is TRBV27 and J usage is TRBJ1-1; D is unclear. Germline CDR1 reads MNHEY; CDR2 reads SMNVEV (reference sequence). This CDR3 has 13 residues. Deletions cut 6 bases from V and 1 base from J, with 9 bases between. CDR3 DNA: TGTGCCAGCAGGGGAACTAGGAACACTGAAGCTTTCTTT. This codes for CASRGTRNTEAFF.

V usage is TRBV5-1 and J usage is TRBJ2-1; TRBD2 matches 10 bases. Germline V lookup: CDR1 SGHRS, CDR2 YFSETQ. The ends lost 0 bases at V and 10 bases at J; junction bases unmatched: 4. The CDR3 is 14 amino acids. CDR3 in amino acids: CASSLASGGGEQFF. Here the CDR3 DNA reads TGCGCCAGCAGCTTGGCTAGCGGGGGCGGAGAGCAGTTCTTC.

This clone was seen once. A read error may produce the germline difference seen at one junction end. The chain uses TRBV7-9 and TRBJ1-1; D might be TRBD1 (5 bases). The CDR3 is 15 residues long. The V gene's germline CDR1 is SEHNR and CDR2 FQNEAQ (reference sequence). The DNA of the CDR3 is TGTTCCAGCAGCTTAGCCGGGGGAATGAACACTGAAGCTTTCTTT. Amino acid sequence: CSSSLAGGMNTEAFF.

This sequence joins TRBV30 and TRBJ2-3; TRBD2 aligns across 14 bases. With 1 base clipped from V and 1 base from J, the junction kept 16 bases outside the gene matches. Germline V lookup: CDR1 GTSNPN, CDR2 SVGIG (reference sequence). The CDR3 totals 21 residues. In DNA, the CDR3 is TGTGCCTGGAGTGGGGTCGGGGGACTAGCGGGAGACGGTGGGGGCACAGATACGCAGTATTTT. As protein: CAWSGVGGLAGDGGGTDTQYF.